The rows below give T cell receptor beta chains drawn from one sample of a study of blood T cell repertoires in COVID-19. Clones were sequenced by immunoSEQ multiplex PCR, and TCRdb holds only the in-frame ones, with some missing. The profile shows some 170,000 clones, 87% of them singletons. The sequenced sample consisted of peripheral blood. These receptors all come from a woman between 50 and 59 years old with acute or convalescent COVID-19. The CDR3 runs from the conserved cysteine through the conserved F or W. A D gene is named only where the DNA matches it firmly. Clone size is stated in some rows and not others, as once, few, many or a class when expanded.

J: TRBJ1-3
V: TRBV11-2
D: TRBD1
size: .
CDR3: CASSSIQGTGNTIYF
DNA: TGTGCCAGCAGCTCCATACAGGGGACTGGAAACACCATATATTTT

J: TRBJ2-7
V: TRBV3-1/TRBV3-2
D: TRBD2
size: .
CDR3: CASRDSGKSSYEQYF
DNA: TGTGCCAGCAGGGATAGCGGGAAAAGCTCCTACGAGCAGTACTTC

J: TRBJ2-7
V: TRBV9
D: .
size: .
CDR3: CASSVDGGLDEQYF
DNA: TGTGCCAGCAGCGTAGATGGGGGCCTGGACGAGCAGTACTTC

J: TRBJ1-5
V: TRBV7-2
D: .
size: .
CDR3: CASSGGGGNQPQHF
DNA: TGTGCCAGCAGCGGCGGGGGAGGCAATCAGCCCCAGCATTTT

J: TRBJ2-3
V: TRBV2
D: TRBD2
size: .
CDR3: CASSANGLAGPDTQYF
DNA: TGTGCCAGCAGTGCGAACGGACTAGCGGGACCAGATACGCAGTATTTT

J: TRBJ2-5
V: TRBV3-1/TRBV3-2
D: TRBD2
size: .
CDR3: CASSQDYGLAGETQYF
DNA: TGTGCCAGCAGCCAAGATTATGGGCTAGCGGGAGAGACCCAGTACTTC

J: TRBJ1-5
V: TRBV7-9
D: TRBD1
size: .
CDR3: CASSLGTGYQPQHF
DNA: TGTGCCAGCAGCTTAGGGACAGGATATCAGCCCCAGCATTTT

J: TRBJ1-5
V: TRBV30
D: TRBD1
size: .
CDR3: CAWTRQGAGQPQHF
DNA: TGTGCCTGGACTCGACAGGGGGCGGGACAGCCCCAGCATTTT

J: TRBJ1-2
V: TRBV3-1/TRBV3-2
D: .
size: .
CDR3: CASSHKGGSYGYTF
DNA: TGTGCCAGCAGCCATAAGGGAGGGTCCTATGGCTACACCTTC

J: TRBJ2-3
V: TRBV11-1
D: TRBD2
size: .
CDR3: CASSPGLAGEVDTQYF
DNA: TGTGCCAGCAGCCCCGGACTAGCGGGGGAGGTAGATACGCAGTATTTT

J: TRBJ1-1
V: TRBV5-1
D: .
size: .
CDR3: CASSLARLNTEAFF
DNA: TGCGCCAGCAGCTTGGCCAGATTGAACACTGAAGCTTTCTTT

J: TRBJ2-1
V: TRBV7-9
D: TRBD2
size: .
CDR3: CASSFSGRTSYNEQFF
DNA: TGTGCCAGCAGCTTTAGCGGGAGGACATCCTACAATGAGCAGTTCTTC

J: TRBJ1-6
V: TRBV4-3
D: TRBD1
size: .
CDR3: CASSPGGGGNSPLHF
DNA: TGCGCCAGCAGCCCAGGAGGGGGCGGAAATTCACCCCTCCACTTT

J: TRBJ1-4
V: TRBV21-1
D: .
size: .
CDR3: CASSIQGWPNEKLFF
DNA: TGTGCCAGCAGCATACAGGGTTGGCCAAATGAAAAACTGTTTTTT

J: TRBJ1-4
V: TRBV6-1
D: .
size: .
CDR3: CASSEYLGVGEKLFF
DNA: TGTGCCAGCAGTGAATACTTAGGGGTGGGTGAAAAACTGTTTTTT

J: TRBJ2-5
V: TRBV7-7
D: TRBD2
size: .
CDR3: CASSPGASGSQETQYF
DNA: TGTGCCAGCAGCCCCGGGGCTAGCGGGAGCCAAGAGACCCAGTACTTC

J: TRBJ1-4
V: TRBV12-5
D: .
size: .
CDR3: CASGPGQIGEKLFF
DNA: TGTGCTAGTGGTCCGGGACAAATTGGGGAAAAACTGTTTTTT

J: TRBJ1-2
V: TRBV20-1
D: .
size: .
CDR3: CSASTGSDGYTF
DNA: TGCAGTGCTAGTACAGGGAGTGATGGCTACACCTTC

J: TRBJ2-3
V: TRBV6-6
D: TRBD2
size: .
CDR3: CASSHRTSGSGITDTQYF
DNA: TGTGCCAGCAGTCACCGGACTAGCGGGAGTGGGATCACAGATACGCAGTATTTT

J: TRBJ1-5
V: TRBV2
D: TRBD1
size: .
CDR3: CASRVGQGGNQPQHF
DNA: TGTGCCAGCAGGGTGGGACAGGGGGGCAATCAGCCCCAGCATTTT

J: TRBJ2-7
V: TRBV18
D: .
size: .
CDR3: CASSPDRYEQYF
DNA: TGTGCCAGCTCACCCGACAGATACGAGCAGTACTTC

J: TRBJ2-7
V: TRBV5-1
D: .
size: .
CDR3: CASSLSQDYEQYF
DNA: TGCGCCAGCAGCTTGTCCCAGGACTACGAGCAGTACTTC

J: TRBJ2-2
V: TRBV9
D: TRBD2
size: .
CDR3: CASRSTGGLTPGELFF
DNA: TGTGCCAGCAGATCCACGGGGGGGCTTACCCCCGGGGAGCTGTTTTTT

J: TRBJ1-5
V: TRBV7-2
D: .
size: once
CDR3: CASSLDVGQPKQPQHF
DNA: TGTGCCAGCAGCTTAGATGTTGGACAACCCAAACAGCCCCAGCATTTT

J: TRBJ1-2
V: TRBV10-3
D: .
size: .
CDR3: CAIRPGGYGYTF
DNA: TGTGCCATCCGCCCGGGAGGCTATGGCTACACCTTC

J: TRBJ2-1
V: TRBV3-1/TRBV3-2
D: TRBD1
size: .
CDR3: CASSQYRDRQYNEQFF
DNA: TGTGCCAGCAGCCAATACCGGGACAGACAGTACAATGAGCAGTTCTTC

J: TRBJ2-2
V: TRBV6-5
D: TRBD2
size: once
CDR3: CASSYMAGVVGELFF
DNA: TGTGCCAGCAGTTACATGGCGGGGGTTGTCGGGGAGCTGTTTTTT